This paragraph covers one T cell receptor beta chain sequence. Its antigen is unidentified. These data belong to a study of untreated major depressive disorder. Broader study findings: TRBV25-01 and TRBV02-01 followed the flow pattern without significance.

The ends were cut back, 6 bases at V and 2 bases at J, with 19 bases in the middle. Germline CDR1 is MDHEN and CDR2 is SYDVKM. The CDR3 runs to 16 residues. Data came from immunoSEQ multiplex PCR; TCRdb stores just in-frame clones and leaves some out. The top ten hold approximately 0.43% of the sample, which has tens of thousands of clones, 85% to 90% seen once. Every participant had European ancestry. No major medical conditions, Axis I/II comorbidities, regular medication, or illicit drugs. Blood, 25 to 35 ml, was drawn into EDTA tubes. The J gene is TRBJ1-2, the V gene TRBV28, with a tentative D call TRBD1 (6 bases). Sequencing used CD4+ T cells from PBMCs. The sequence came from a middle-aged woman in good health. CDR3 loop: CASRQPQGQLNYGYTF. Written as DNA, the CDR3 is TGTGCCAGCAGGCAACCCCAAGGACAGTTGAACTATGGCTACACCTTC.